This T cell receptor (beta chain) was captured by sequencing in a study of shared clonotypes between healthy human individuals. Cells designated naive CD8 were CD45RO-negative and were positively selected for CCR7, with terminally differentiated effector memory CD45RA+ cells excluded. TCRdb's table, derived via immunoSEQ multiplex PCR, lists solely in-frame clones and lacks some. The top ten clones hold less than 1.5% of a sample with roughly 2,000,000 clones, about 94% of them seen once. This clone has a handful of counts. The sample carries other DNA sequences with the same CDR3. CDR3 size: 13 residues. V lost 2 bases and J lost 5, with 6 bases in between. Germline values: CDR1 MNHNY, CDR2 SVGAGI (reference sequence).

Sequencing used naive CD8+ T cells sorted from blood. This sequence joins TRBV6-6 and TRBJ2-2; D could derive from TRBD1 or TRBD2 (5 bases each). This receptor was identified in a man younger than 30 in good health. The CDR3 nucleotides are TGTGCCAGCAGTTACGAGGGGACCGGGGAGCTGTTTTTT. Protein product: CASSYEGTGELFF.